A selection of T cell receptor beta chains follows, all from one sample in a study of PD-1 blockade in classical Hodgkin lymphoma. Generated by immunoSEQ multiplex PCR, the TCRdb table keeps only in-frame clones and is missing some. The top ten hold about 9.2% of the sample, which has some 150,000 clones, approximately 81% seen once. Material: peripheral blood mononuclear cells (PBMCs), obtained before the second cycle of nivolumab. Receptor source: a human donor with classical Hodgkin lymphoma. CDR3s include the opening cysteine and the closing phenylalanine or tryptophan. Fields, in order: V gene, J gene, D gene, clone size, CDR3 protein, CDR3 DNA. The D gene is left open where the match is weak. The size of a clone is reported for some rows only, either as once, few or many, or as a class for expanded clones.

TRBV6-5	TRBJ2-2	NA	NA	CASTDGVNTGELFF	TGTGCCAGCACGGACGGGGTGAACACCGGGGAGCTGTTTTTT
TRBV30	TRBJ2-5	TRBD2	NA	CAWSGSSGRGETQYF	TGTGCCTGGAGTGGATCTAGCGGGAGAGGAGAGACCCAGTACTTC
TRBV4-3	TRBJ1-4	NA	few	CASSQDLVATNEKLFF	TGCGCCAGCAGCCAAGATTTGGTTGCAACTAATGAAAAACTGTTTTTT
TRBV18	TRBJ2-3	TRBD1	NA	CASSQDRGLTDTQYF	TGTGCCAGCTCACAAGACAGGGGGTTAACAGATACGCAGTATTTT
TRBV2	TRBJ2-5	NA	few	CASSAYQETQYF	TGTGCCAGCAGTGCCTATCAAGAGACCCAGTACTTC
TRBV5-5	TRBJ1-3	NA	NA	CASSLSVTLFSGNTIYF	TGTGCCAGCAGCTTATCAGTTACCCTGTTCTCTGGAAACACCATATATTTT
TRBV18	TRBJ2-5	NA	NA	CASSPPEYQETQYF	TGTGCCAGCTCACCACCGGAGTACCAAGAGACCCAGTACTTC
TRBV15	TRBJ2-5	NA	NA	CATSILGGSEETQYF	TGTGCCACCAGCATCCTAGGGGGGTCCGAAGAGACCCAGTACTTC
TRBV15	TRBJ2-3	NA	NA	CATSRSGADTQYF	TGTGCCACCAGCAGATCGGGAGCAGATACGCAGTATTTT
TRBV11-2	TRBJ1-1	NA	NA	CASSPRPTGGGEAFF	TGTGCCAGCAGCCCCCGTCCTACGGGGGGAGGTGAAGCTTTCTTT
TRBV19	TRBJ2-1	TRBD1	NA	CASAGQGSNEQFF	TGTGCCAGTGCGGGACAGGGGAGCAATGAGCAGTTCTTC
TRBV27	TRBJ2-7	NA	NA	CASKGTAMGEQYF	TGTGCCAGCAAAGGGACCGCGATGGGCGAGCAGTACTTC
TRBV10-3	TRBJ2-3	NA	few	CAISSPRGTDTQYF	TGTGCCATCAGTTCACCCCGGGGCACAGATACGCAGTATTTT
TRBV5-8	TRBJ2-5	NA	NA	CASSLGRTQYF	TGTGCCAGCAGCCTGGGGCGGACCCAGTACTTC
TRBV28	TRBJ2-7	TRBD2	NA	CASRPGTSGYEQYF	TGTGCCAGCAGACCAGGGACTAGCGGCTACGAGCAGTACTTC
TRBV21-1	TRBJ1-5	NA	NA	CASVLKGQPQHF	TGTGCCAGCGTACTCAAGGGTCAGCCCCAGCATTTT
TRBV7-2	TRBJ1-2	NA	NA	CASSLGFYGYTF	TGTGCCAGCAGCTTAGGGTTCTACGGCTACACCTTC
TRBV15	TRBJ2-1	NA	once	CATSREKGLHSYNEQFF	TGTGCCACCAGCAGAGAGAAAGGACTACACTCCTACAATGAGCAGTTCTTC
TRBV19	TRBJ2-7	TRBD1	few	CASSIWGTGRRYEQYF	TGTGCCAGTAGTATCTGGGGGACAGGGCGAAGGTACGAGCAGTACTTC
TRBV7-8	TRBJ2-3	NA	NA	CASSPTWGPDTQYF	TGTGCCAGCAGCCCGACCTGGGGTCCAGATACGCAGTATTTT
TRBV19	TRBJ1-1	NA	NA	CASSIATTHGAFF	TGTGCCAGTAGTATTGCCACCACCCATGGAGCTTTCTTT
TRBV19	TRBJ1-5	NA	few	CASSTGRDQPQHF	TGTGCCAGTAGTACGGGACGGGATCAGCCCCAGCATTTT